Only one count was recorded for the clone carrying this T cell receptor beta chain. This entry is derived from a study of cytomegalovirus exposure and HLA in healthy donors. Use of 60 Vbeta and 13 Jbeta primers characterized the PCR. Here immunoSEQ multiplex PCR was the method, and the copy in TCRdb shows in-frame clones only, minus some. The table records around 140,000 clones, approximately 79% of them present only once. Sequencing was done on a sample of PBMCs. The clonotype comes from a woman aged 25 to 39 in good health and CMV-seronegative.

CDR3 residues: CASSLDRGGEKLFF. The CDR3, as DNA: TGTGCCAGCAGCCTAGACAGGGGGGGAGAAAAACTGTTTTTT. The chain is built from TRBV5-5 and TRBJ1-4; TRBD1 agrees at 9 bases. Trimming took 4 bases from V and 8 from J; bases not matched to a gene: 6. The germline gives CDR1 SGHKS, CDR2 YYEKEE (reference sequence). The length of the CDR3 is 14 residues. Based on the CDR3 plus reference TRBV5-5 and TRBJ1-4, the full variable domain is DAGVTQSPTHLIKTRGQQVTLRCSPISGHKSVSWYQQVLGQGPQFIFQYYEKEERGRGNFPDRFSARQFPNYSSELNVNALLLGDSALYLCASSLDRGGEKLFFGSGTQLSVL.